This T cell receptor beta chain was found in a study of regulatory T cells in long-lasting Graves disease. Across the study: Positivity for TSH receptor antibodies plus over 5 years of antithyroid drugs meant persistent Graves' disease. Study-wide findings and caveats: Samples came from peripheral blood alone, without thyroid tissue.

As for this clonotype: No antigen is known for it. A far larger clone is one nucleotide away, so this likely arose from a read error. The missing conserved phenylalanine or tryptophan at the end of this CDR3 makes a read error likely.

To make TCR beta libraries, researchers used iRepertoire HTBI primers and Arm-PCR of CDR3 regions. Original handling: Across all samples, just over 60 TRBV segments and roughly 14 TRBJ segments were identified. TCRdb re-analysed the multiplex PCR reads in MiXCR, keeping a single row per CDR3 protein. The V and J calls come from TCRdb's annotation, not from the publication. The sample contains about 470,000 distinct CDR3 sequences, roughly a fifth of which appear only once. Time point here: persistent/refractory GD, antithyroid drugs over 5 years with positive TRAb. Generation of the TCR library employed RNA extracted from PBMCs. The sequencing used peripheral blood mononuclear cells (PBMCs), collected when the disease was refractory, from a patient treated with antithyroid drugs. The TCR was taken from a female donor with Graves disease.

CDR3 loop: CASTAQGAHGYTS. In DNA, the CDR3 is TGTGCCAGCACTGCCCAGGGGGCGCATGGCTACACCTCC. The V call is TRBV7-9, the J call TRBJ1-2; 8 bases agree with TRBD1. With 7 bases clipped from V and 6 bases from J, the junction kept 7 bases outside the gene matches. Per the germline V gene, CDR1 is SEHNR and CDR2 is FQNEAQ (reference sequence). The CDR3 runs 13 residues.